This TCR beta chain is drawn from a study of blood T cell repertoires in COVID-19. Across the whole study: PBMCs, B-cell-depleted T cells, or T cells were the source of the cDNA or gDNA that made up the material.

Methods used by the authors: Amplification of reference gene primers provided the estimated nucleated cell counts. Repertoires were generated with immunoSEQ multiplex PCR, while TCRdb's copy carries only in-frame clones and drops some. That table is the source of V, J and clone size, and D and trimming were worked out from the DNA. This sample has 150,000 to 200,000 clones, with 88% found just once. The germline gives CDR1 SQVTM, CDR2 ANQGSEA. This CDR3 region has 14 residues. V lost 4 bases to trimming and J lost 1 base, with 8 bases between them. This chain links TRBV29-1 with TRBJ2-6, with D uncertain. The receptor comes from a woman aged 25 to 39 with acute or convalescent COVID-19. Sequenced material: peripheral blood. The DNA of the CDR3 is TGCAGCGTTGTCGGCAGGTCTGGGGCCAACGTCCTGACTTTC. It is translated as CSVVGRSGANVLTF.